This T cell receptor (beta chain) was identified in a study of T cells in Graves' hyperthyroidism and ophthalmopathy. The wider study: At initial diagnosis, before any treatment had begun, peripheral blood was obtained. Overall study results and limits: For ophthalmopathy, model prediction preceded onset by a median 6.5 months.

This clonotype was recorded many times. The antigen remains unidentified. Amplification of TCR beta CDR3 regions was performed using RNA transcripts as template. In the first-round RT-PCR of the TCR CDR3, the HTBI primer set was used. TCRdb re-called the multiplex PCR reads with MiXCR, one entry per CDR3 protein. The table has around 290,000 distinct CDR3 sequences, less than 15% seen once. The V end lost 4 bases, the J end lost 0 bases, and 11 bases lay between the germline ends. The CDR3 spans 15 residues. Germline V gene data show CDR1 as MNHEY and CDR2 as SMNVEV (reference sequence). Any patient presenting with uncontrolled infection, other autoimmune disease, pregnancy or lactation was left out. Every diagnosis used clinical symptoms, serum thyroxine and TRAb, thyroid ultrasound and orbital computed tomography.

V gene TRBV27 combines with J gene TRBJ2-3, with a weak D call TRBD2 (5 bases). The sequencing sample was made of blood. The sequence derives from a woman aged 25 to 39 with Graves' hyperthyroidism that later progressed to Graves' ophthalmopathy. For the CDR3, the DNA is TGTGCCAGCAGTTACGGGAAGACTAGCACAGATACGCAGTATTTT. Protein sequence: CASSYGKTSTDTQYF.